This passage covers 27 T cell receptor beta chains from one sample sequenced in a study of Ad26.COV2.S vaccination and SARS-CoV-2 variants. The data were produced by immunoSEQ multiplex PCR, yet TCRdb's version contains in-frame clones alone and is incomplete. The table records about 400,000 clones, about 91% of them present only once. Regarding treatment: around 19 received Ad26.COV2.S at low or high dose, single or two shots; several received placebo; per-sample allocation not given. Sampling occurred on day 63 after the first vaccine or placebo injection. This specimen was peripheral blood, taken in a trial of Ad26.COV2.S vaccine versus placebo. These receptors came from a person aged 18-60 years who received the Ad26.COV2.S COVID-19 vaccine or a placebo.

The chain uses TRBV6-5 and TRBJ2-7; TRBD2 agrees at 10 bases. With V trimmed by 8 bases and J by 9 bases, 7 bases remained unmatched. Per germline, CDR1 MNHEY and CDR2 SVGAGI. This CDR3 is built from 12 residues. CDR3: CASGIAGGGQYF. In nucleotides, the CDR3 is TGTGCCAGCGGAATAGCGGGAGGCGGGCAGTACTTC.

V is TRBV30 and J is TRBJ2-5, with 11 bases matching TRBD1. The germline V gene encodes CDR1 GTSNPN and CDR2 SVGIG (reference sequence). V shed 4 bases, J shed 5 bases, and the junction held 12 bases outside the gene matches. The CDR3 is 16 amino acids. The CDR3 DNA is TGTGCCTGGACTACGGGGACAGGGGGTTCGGGGGAGACCCAGTACTTC. Its translation: CAWTTGTGGSGETQYF.

The CDR3 sequence: CATSDGGTYEQYF. As DNA, the CDR3 is TGTGCCACCAGTGATGGGGGAACCTACGAGCAGTACTTC. The chain is built from TRBV24-1 and TRBJ2-7; D tentatively fits TRBD1 or TRBD2 (5 bases each). Trimming took off 3 bases at V and 2 bases at J, with 7 bases between the two ends. The CDR3 runs 13 residues. Germline V gene sequence: CDR1 KGHDR, CDR2 SFDVKD.

The V call is TRBV28, the J call TRBJ2-3, with 12 bases lining up with TRBD2. This CDR3 is 16 amino acids long. Germline V CDR1 and CDR2: MDHEN, SYDVKM. Trimming removed 3 bases from V and 5 bases from J; junction bases left unmatched: 6. CDR3 loop: CASSFERTSGEDTQYF. The CDR3 DNA reads as TGTGCCAGCAGTTTCGAAAGGACTAGCGGGGAAGATACGCAGTATTTT. Based on the CDR3 plus reference TRBV28 and TRBJ2-3, the full variable domain is DVKVTQSSRYLVKRTGEKVFLECVQDMDHENMFWYRQDPGLGLRLIYFSYDVKMKEKGDIPEGYSVSREKKERFSLILESASTNQTSMYLCASSFERTSGEDTQYFGPGTRLTVL.

Of note for this clone: Other DNA sequences within the sample encode an identical CDR3. The rearrangement joins TRBV28 to TRBJ2-5; D remains ambiguous. The length of the CDR3 is 13 residues. CDR1 is MDHEN, CDR2 SYDVKM, per germline. With 2 bases removed from V and 0 bases from J, the gap between germline ends came to 4 bases. The CDR3 region has the DNA TGTGCCAGCAGTTTAGCCGACCAAGAGACCCAGTACTTC. Translated: CASSLADQETQYF.

The chain links TRBV2 to TRBJ1-5; 9 nucleotides agree with TRBD1. The CDR3 sequence is 16 residues long. Germline V CDR1 and CDR2: SNHLY, FYNNEI. V was clipped by 4 bases and J by 4 bases; unmatched bases: 8. The CDR3 nucleotides are TGTGCCAGCAGTGGGACCCGAGGACAGGGGAATCAGCCCCAGCATTTT. Translating gives CASSGTRGQGNQPQHF.

CDR3 nucleotide sequence: TGTGCCAGCAGTGAAGTGAGAAAGGCGCTTGGCACTGAAGCTTTCTTT. This translates into CASSEVRKALGTEAFF. The chain couples TRBV6-1 to TRBJ1-1; no definite D call. Trimming took 1 base from V and 4 from J, leaving 16 bases between them. The CDR3 covers 16 residues. Germline V gives CDR1 MNHNS, CDR2 SASEGT.

This chain uses TRBV6-5 with TRBJ2-3; possibly TRBD2 for D (5 bases). V lost 6 bases, J lost 7 bases, and 11 bases lay in between. This CDR3 comprises 12 residues. Per the germline V gene, CDR1 is MNHEY and CDR2 is SVGAGI. The DNA of the CDR3 is TGTGCCAGCAGGTCACCGGGAAATACGCAGTATTTT. As protein: CASRSPGNTQYF.

This chain uses TRBV7-8 with TRBJ1-6, with TRBD1 matching over 12 bases. CDR3 size: 18 residues. From germline, CDR1 is SGHVS and CDR2 FQNEAQ. Trimming took 4 bases from V and 7 from J; bases not matched to a gene: 11. The CDR3 region has the DNA TGTGCCAGCAGCTGGGACGGGACAGGGGGCTTCGGAAATTCACCCCTCCACTTT. As protein: CASSWDGTGGFGNSPLHF.

The chain recombines TRBV10-3 with TRBJ2-5; 7 bases are shared with TRBD1. Germline assignment: CDR1 ENHRY and CDR2 SYGVKD. CDR3 length equals 16 residues. With V trimmed by 2 bases and J by 7 bases, 13 bases remained unmatched. CDR3 protein: CAISERDSLTSGTQYF. CDR3 nucleotides: TGTGCCATCAGTGAGCGGGACAGCCTCACCTCGGGGACCCAGTACTTC.

The chain uses TRBV27 and TRBJ2-2; TRBD2 aligns across 14 bases. Per the germline V gene, CDR1 is MNHEY and CDR2 is SMNVEV (reference sequence). The CDR3 totals 15 residues. V lost 5 bases to trimming and J lost 5 bases; unmatched junction nucleotides: 1. CDR3 nucleotides: TGTGCCAGCAGTGGGACTAGCGGGAGTACCGGGGAGCTGTTTTTT. Residues: CASSGTSGSTGELFF.

The rearrangement links TRBV19 to TRBJ2-1; a possible D gene is TRBD1 (6 bases). The germline gives CDR1 LNHDA, CDR2 SQIVND (reference sequence). This CDR3 region has 17 residues. V gave up 3 bases and J gave up 4 bases, with 19 bases separating them. CDR3 sequence: CASSISGAVGSYNEQFF. CDR3 sequence (DNA): TGTGCCAGTAGTATTTCAGGGGCTGTAGGGTCTTACAATGAGCAGTTCTTC.

This clone was observed a few times. A much bigger clone sits one base away, suggesting this may be a read error. The rearrangement joins TRBV10-1 to TRBJ2-2; the D gene is possibly TRBD1 (5 bases). CDR3 length equals 13 residues. Trimming left V 3 bases short and J 3 bases short, with 5 bases between. Germline CDR1 is WNHNN and CDR2 is SYGVQD (reference sequence). The CDR3: CASSDRDTGELFF. Written as DNA, the CDR3 is TGCGCCAGCAGTGACAGGGACACCGGGGAGCTGTTTTTT.

This chain links TRBV4-3 with TRBJ2-2, with D perhaps matching TRBD1 (6 bases). CDR1 LGHNA and CDR2 YSLEER come from the germline V gene. The V end was cut by 6 bases, the J end by 0 bases, with 8 bases between. CDR3 length equals 14 residues. CDR3 bases: TGCGCCAGCAGAGGGACAACGAACACCGGGGAGCTGTTTTTT. It is translated as CASRGTTNTGELFF.

The chain couples TRBV5-4 to TRBJ2-1; the D gene is possibly TRBD2 (6 bases). Looked up from germline, CDR1 is SGHNT and CDR2 is YYREEE (reference sequence). V was cut by 3 bases and J by 9 bases, with 10 bases left in between. CDR3 length equals 12 residues. CDR3 protein: CASSYPGGEQFF. The CDR3 DNA is TGTGCCAGCAGCTACCCCGGGGGTGAGCAGTTCTTC.

The V and J genes are TRBV6-1 and TRBJ2-1; no clear D gene. CDR1 and CDR2 (germline): MNHNS, SASEGT. Trimming stripped 2 bases from V and 12 bases from J, with 8 bases between. The CDR3 covers 11 residues. The CDR3 bases are TGTGCCAGCAGTGAACGGCAGTGGCAGTTCTTC. Encoded protein: CASSERQWQFF.

This chain links TRBV4-2 with TRBJ2-2; D remains unclear. Germline lookup yields CDR1 LGHNA and CDR2 YNFKEQ. Trimming left V 2 bases short and J 7 bases short, with 5 bases between. The CDR3 runs to 12 residues. In DNA form, the CDR3 reads TGTGCCAGCAGCCAACCGTACGGGGAGCTGTTTTTT. This codes for CASSQPYGELFF.

This chain links TRBV28 with TRBJ1-2; D might be TRBD1 (5 bases). V shed 6 bases and J shed 3 bases, with 14 bases lying between them. The CDR3 spans 14 residues. Looked up from germline, CDR1 is MDHEN and CDR2 is SYDVKM. The CDR3 region has the DNA TGTGCCAGCAGCCAAGACGGGGACGACTATGGCTACACCTTC. As protein: CASSQDGDDYGYTF.

The rearrangement joins TRBV7-6 to TRBJ2-3; D uncertain. CDR3 size: 13 residues. The V end lost 1 base, the J end lost 4 bases, and 6 bases lay between the germline ends. Germline V gives CDR1 SGHVS, CDR2 FNYEAQ. The CDR3 region has the DNA TGTGCCAGCAGCTTAGTGCGCCCAGATACGCAGTATTTT. It codes for CASSLVRPDTQYF. The full variable domain, its missing parts supplied by reference TRBV7-6 and TRBJ2-3, is GAGVSQSPRYKVTKRGQDVALRCDPISGHVSLYWYRQALGQGPEFLTYFNYEAQQDKSGLPNDRFSAERPEGSISTLTIQRTEQRDSAMYRCASSLVRPDTQYFGPGTRLTVL.

V usage is TRBV6-5 and J usage is TRBJ2-1; TRBD1 is a possible D gene (6 bases). Germline-derived CDR1 and CDR2 are MNHEY and SVGAGI. The CDR3 covers 15 residues. Trimming cost V 10 bases and J 0 bases, with 16 bases left between them. CDR3 loop: CATTQGRSSYNEQFF. As DNA, the CDR3 is TGTGCCACTACACAGGGCAGATCCTCCTACAATGAGCAGTTCTTC.

The genes are TRBV11-2 and TRBJ2-1; tentatively, D is TRBD2 (6 bases). V was shortened by 1 base and J by 15 bases, with 13 bases between the two germline ends. CDR1 SGHAT and CDR2 FQNNGV come from the germline V gene. The CDR3 contains 12 residues. In DNA form, the CDR3 reads TGTGCCAGCAGCTTAGTTACTAGCATACCGTTCTTC. This codes for CASSLVTSIPFF.

This clone was observed a single time. The chain recombines TRBV25-1 with TRBJ2-2; D could derive from TRBD1 or TRBD2 (5 bases each). Germline V gene lookup returns CDR1 MGHDK and CDR2 SYGVNS. Trimming pared 2 bases from V and 9 bases from J, leaving 10 bases between. The CDR3 is 13 amino acids. CDR3 in amino acids: CASSEAGSWELFF. CDR3 bases: TGTGCCAGCAGTGAAGCAGGGAGCTGGGAGCTGTTTTTT. The full variable domain, its missing parts supplied by reference TRBV25-1 and TRBJ2-2, is EADIYQTPRYLVIGTGKKITLECSQTMGHDKMYWYQQDPGMELHLIHYSYGVNSTEKGDLSSESTVSRIRTEHFPLTLESARPSHTSQYLCASSEAGSWELFFGEGSRLTVL.

The chain carries TRBV12-3 or TRBV12-4 and TRBJ2-2; D call uncertain. The V end lost 5 bases, the J end lost 3 bases, and 4 bases lay between the germline ends. The CDR3 loop spans 12 amino acids. This CDR3 reads CASSPYTGELFF. CDR3 sequence (DNA): TGTGCCAGCAGTCCGTACACCGGGGAGCTGTTTTTT.

Only a few counts were recorded for this clone. The J gene is TRBJ1-1, the V gene TRBV27; D uncertain. The CDR3 covers 15 residues. Germline loops: CDR1 MNHEY, CDR2 SMNVEV (reference sequence). V was pared by 3 bases and J by 0 bases, with 11 bases between. The chain's CDR3 is CASSLIDGLNTEAFF. CDR3 DNA: TGTGCCAGCAGTTTGATTGACGGATTGAACACTGAAGCTTTCTTT.

The chain links TRBV19 to TRBJ2-1; D gene uncertain. From germline, CDR1 is LNHDA and CDR2 SQIVND (reference sequence). CDR3 length: 15 residues. The V and J ends lost 4 bases and 7 bases respectively, with 17 bases between them. For the CDR3, the DNA is TGTGCCAGTAGTACTAGTTACAGTGCCGGGAATGAGCAGTTCTTC. Translating it yields CASSTSYSAGNEQFF. Supplemented by reference TRBV19 and TRBJ2-1, the full variable domain reads DGGITQSPKYLFRKEGQNVTLSCEQNLNHDAMYWYRQDPGQGLRLIYYSQIVNDFQKGDIAEGYSVSREKKESFPLTVTSAQKNPTAFYLCASSTSYSAGNEQFFGPGTRLTVL.

As regards this clone: The same CDR3 can be traced to other DNA sequences in this sample. This chain joins TRBV28 and TRBJ1-4; tentatively, D is TRBD1 (6 bases). The CDR3 length is 14 residues. CDR1 and CDR2 from the germline V gene are MDHEN and SYDVKM. V lost 2 bases and J 2 bases, leaving 6 bases between the germline ends. CDR3 coding DNA: TGTGCCAGCAGTTTAACAGGGACTAATGAAAAACTGTTTTTT. Protein sequence: CASSLTGTNEKLFF. Full variable domain (remainder filled in from reference TRBV28 and TRBJ1-4): DVKVTQSSRYLVKRTGEKVFLECVQDMDHENMFWYRQDPGLGLRLIYFSYDVKMKEKGDIPEGYSVSREKKERFSLILESASTNQTSMYLCASSLTGTNEKLFFGSGTQLSVL.

The CDR3 bases are TGTGCCTGGAGGGAGAGGGGGGGGACCTACGAGCAGTACTTC. This translates into CAWRERGGTYEQYF. The chain employs TRBV30 and TRBJ2-7; TRBD2 might be the D (7 bases). The length of the CDR3 is 14 residues. CDR1 and CDR2 (germline): GTSNPN, SVGIG (reference sequence). The V gene lost 3 bases and the J gene lost 2 bases, with 14 bases spanning the gap.